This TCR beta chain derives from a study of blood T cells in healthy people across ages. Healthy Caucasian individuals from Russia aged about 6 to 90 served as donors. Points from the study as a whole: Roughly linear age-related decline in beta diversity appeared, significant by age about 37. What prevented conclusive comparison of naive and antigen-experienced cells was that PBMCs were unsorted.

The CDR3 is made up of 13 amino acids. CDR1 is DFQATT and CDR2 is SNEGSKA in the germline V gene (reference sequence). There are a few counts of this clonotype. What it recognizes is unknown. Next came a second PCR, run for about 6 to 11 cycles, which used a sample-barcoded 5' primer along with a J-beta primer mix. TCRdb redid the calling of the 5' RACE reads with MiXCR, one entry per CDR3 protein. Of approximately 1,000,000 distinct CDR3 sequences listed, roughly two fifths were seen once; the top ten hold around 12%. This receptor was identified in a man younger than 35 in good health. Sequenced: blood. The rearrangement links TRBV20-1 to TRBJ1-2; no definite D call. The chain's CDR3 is CSSEFALGYGYTF. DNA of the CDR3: TGCAGCTCAGAGTTCGCCTTGGGCTATGGCTACACCTTC.